This T cell receptor beta chain was sequenced in a study of technical replicates of blood from several donors (dated by TCRdb to the late 2010s). Library prep was done by the immunoSEQ multiplex PCR assay. TCRdb mirrors the immuneACCESS table, restricted to in-frame sequences. Some clones are absent from its copies; in checked studies, under half trace to an unresolved V gene, and the reason for the others is unknown. For this sample the table gives around 86,000 clones, of which 95% to 97% were detected only once. The ten largest clones represent around 0.18% of the sample. From a lookup of the germline V gene, CDR1 and CDR2 are WSHSY and SAAADI. The CDR3 spans 18 residues, from the cysteine through the phenylalanine. Of all the DNA, just the CDR3 is kept, 54 bases in frame from base 1. Trimmed from V: 3 bases; trimmed from J: 8 bases; junction bases lacking a gene match: 17. About this clone: The specificity of this receptor is unknown. No clone much larger than this one lies a single base away; base qualities are absent.

The origin of this receptor is a human donor in good health. Sequences were obtained from T cells isolated from PBMCs. The V and J genes are TRBV10-2 and TRBJ2-3, with 10 bases matching TRBD2. The CDR3 is CASSEAEGLALGVGTQYF. Read as DNA, the sequence is TGCGCCAGCAGTGAAGCTGAGGGACTAGCGCTGGGCGTGGGTACGCAGTATTTT.